This T cell receptor (beta chain) was identified during a study of T cell repertoires in cytomegalovirus infection. Study-wide findings and caveats: Dominating the ex vivo response were TCR beta clonotypes that were CMV-specific and HLA-C-restricted.

With V trimmed by 5 bases and J by 1 base, 6 bases remained unmatched. The CDR3 contains 16 residues. Germline-derived CDR1 and CDR2 are SGHTA and FQGNSA. TCRdb re-called the reads with MiXCR, one entry per CDR3 protein. The sample records some 400,000 distinct CDR3 sequences, roughly 31% being singletons. At least ten counts were recorded for this clonotype. Its antigen is not identified. The V and J genes are TRBV7-2 and TRBJ1-5, with 9 positions matching TRBD1. The receptor's source is a human donor in good health (CMV status not recorded). Some clones in this sample may be carry-over from other donors' samples. The specimen was PBMCs. The CDR3 DNA is TGTGCCAGCAGCCCCTGGACAGGGGTGAGCAATCAGCCCCAGCATTTT. Encoded protein: CASSPWTGVSNQPQHF.